The 26 T cell receptor beta chains below come from one sample, sequenced in a study of cytomegalovirus exposure and HLA in healthy donors. Vbeta (60) and Jbeta (13) primers were used in the PCR. Repertoires were generated with immunoSEQ multiplex PCR, while TCRdb's copy carries only in-frame clones and drops some. The table has around 67,000 clones, approximately 81% seen once; the top ten hold nearly 7.5%. Sequencing input: PBMCs. The receptors were gathered from a woman aged 25-40 years in good health and CMV-seropositive.

CDR3 DNA sequence: TGTGCCATCAGTCAAACAGGGGATGGAAGCGATACGCAGTATTTT. This sequence encodes CAISQTGDGSDTQYF. The chain is built from TRBV10-3 and TRBJ2-3; TRBD1 agrees at 7 bases. The CDR3 is made up of 15 amino acids. Trimming cost V 5 bases and J 6 bases; bases outside gene matches: 11. CDR1 and CDR2 from the germline V gene are ENHRY and SYGVKD.

This clone has just a few counts. The genes are TRBV2 and TRBJ1-1; D not certain. The length of the CDR3 is 13 residues. The germline V gene encodes CDR1 SNHLY and CDR2 FYNNEI. The ends were cut back, 6 bases at V and 1 base at J, with 9 bases in the middle. DNA for the CDR3: TGTGCCAGCAGCCCCCCGTGGAACACTGAAGCTTTCTTT. Its translation is CASSPPWNTEAFF.

The V call is TRBV28, the J call TRBJ2-7; tentatively, D is TRBD1 (6 bases). The CDR3 is made up of 15 amino acids. CDR1 and CDR2 from the germline V gene are MDHEN and SYDVKM. The ends were cut back, 4 bases at V and 1 base at J, with 14 bases in the middle. For the CDR3, the DNA is TGTGCCAGCAGTTCCCCCTTACAGGGTTCCTACGAGCAGTACTTC. This codes for CASSSPLQGSYEQYF. The full variable domain, completed using reference TRBV28 and TRBJ2-7, is DVKVTQSSRYLVKRTGEKVFLECVQDMDHENMFWYRQDPGLGLRLIYFSYDVKMKEKGDIPEGYSVSREKKERFSLILESASTNQTSMYLCASSSPLQGSYEQYFGPGTRLTVT.

The table lists this clone with many counts. The chain couples TRBV2 to TRBJ1-4; D is perhaps TRBD1 (5 bases). Germline V gene sequence: CDR1 SNHLY, CDR2 FYNNEI. The germline V and J ends were trimmed by 10 bases and 9 bases, with 21 bases remaining between them. The CDR3 spans 14 residues. Written as DNA, the CDR3 is TGTGCCACATCGTACGACAGCTCTAAGAAAAAACTGTTTTTT. This sequence encodes CATSYDSSKKKLFF.

The chain carries TRBV28 and TRBJ1-6; the match to TRBD1 covers 8 bases. The CDR3 is 15 residues long. CDR1 and CDR2 (germline): MDHEN, SYDVKM. V trimming: 6 bases; J trimming: 8 bases; junction bases outside the gene matches: 9. DNA for the CDR3: TGTGCCAGCAGCTTAGGACAGGGAAGGTATTCACCCCTCCACTTT. It is translated as CASSLGQGRYSPLHF.

The chain uses TRBV7-2 and TRBJ1-1; D is perhaps TRBD1 (5 bases). The V end was cut by 6 bases, the J end by 10 bases, with 18 bases between. The CDR3 extends over 13 amino acids. Germline CDR1 is SGHTA and CDR2 is FQGNSA. CDR3 DNA: TGTGCCAGCAGTAAGAAGGACGGCGACAGAGCTTTCTTT. Translating it yields CASSKKDGDRAFF.

The rearrangement uses TRBV18 and TRBJ1-1; D ambiguous. From germline, CDR1 is KGHSH and CDR2 LQKENI. This CDR3 spans 19 amino acids. Trimming took 8 bases from V and 2 from J, leaving 30 bases between them. CDR3 loop: CASLAYQEAITRSNTEAFF. Written as DNA, the CDR3 is TGTGCCAGCCTCGCATACCAAGAAGCGATTACCCGTAGCAACACTGAAGCTTTCTTT.

The chain uses TRBV28 and TRBJ1-6; possibly TRBD1 for D (5 bases). The CDR3 length is 15 residues. V was clipped by 2 bases and J by 9 bases, with 14 bases between them. The germline CDR1 and CDR2 sequences are MDHEN and SYDVKM. CDR3 DNA sequence: TGTGCCAGCAGTTTACAAGGGGCGCTAAGTTCACCCCTCCACTTT. This sequence encodes CASSLQGALSSPLHF. The full variable domain, in which reference TRBV28 and TRBJ1-6 provide the parts outside the CDR3, is DVKVTQSSRYLVKRTGEKVFLECVQDMDHENMFWYRQDPGLGLRLIYFSYDVKMKEKGDIPEGYSVSREKKERFSLILESASTNQTSMYLCASSLQGALSSPLHFGNGTRLTVT.

The chain links TRBV19 to TRBJ2-1, with 7 bases matching TRBD2. The CDR3 runs to 14 residues. Germline V gene sequence: CDR1 LNHDA, CDR2 SQIVND (reference sequence). Trimming took 5 bases from V and 7 from J; bases not matched to a gene: 8. The CDR3 bases are TGTGCCAGTAGTCCGAGCGGGGTCAAGAATGAGCAGTTCTTC. Translated, it gives CASSPSGVKNEQFF.

CDR3 amino acids: CASSPLAIGETQYF. The CDR3 DNA reads TGTGCCAGCAGCCCACTAGCGATCGGGGAGACCCAGTACTTC. The V gene is TRBV5-4, the J gene TRBJ2-5; 7 bases match TRBD2. The CDR3 runs to 14 residues. Germline CDR1 SGHNT, CDR2 YYREEE (reference sequence). Germline trimming cut 4 bases from V and 5 bases from J; bases unmatched to any gene: 8.

V usage is TRBV30 and J usage is TRBJ2-5, with D perhaps TRBD2 (6 bases). Germline CDR1 and CDR2: GTSNPN and SVGIG (reference sequence). V lost 1 base and J 2 bases, leaving 8 bases between the germline ends. The CDR3 is 13 amino acids. The CDR3 sequence is CAWSGGRQETQYF. CDR3 in DNA: TGTGCCTGGAGTGGTGGGAGGCAAGAGACCCAGTACTTC.

This sequence joins TRBV29-1 and TRBJ2-1; D remains ambiguous. The CDR3 runs 13 residues. CDR1 is SQVTM, CDR2 ANQGSEA, per germline. V lost 0 bases and J lost 7, with 10 bases in between. The CDR3 coding sequence is TGCAGCGTTGAAGAGGCTGCCTCTAATGAGCAGTTCTTC. It is translated as CSVEEAASNEQFF.

The chain recombines TRBV7-2 with TRBJ2-7; D not certain. The V end lost 2 bases, the J end lost 4 bases, and 9 bases lay between the germline ends. CDR1 is SGHTA, CDR2 FQGNSA, per germline. CDR3 length equals 13 residues. The CDR3 sequence: CASSLSEEYEQYF. The CDR3 DNA sequence: TGTGCCAGCAGCTTATCCGAGGAGTACGAGCAGTACTTC. Full variable domain (rest looked up from reference TRBV7-2 and TRBJ2-7): GAGVSQSPSNKVTEKGKDVELRCDPISGHTALYWYRQSLGQGLEFLIYFQGNSAPDKSGLPSDRFSAERTGGSVSTLTIQRTQQEDSAVYLCASSLSEEYEQYFGPGTRLTVT.

The chain has TRBV5-4 and TRBJ2-5; no reliable D call. Germline V gene sequence: CDR1 SGHNT, CDR2 YYREEE (reference sequence). V lost 0 bases, J lost 1 base, and 7 bases lay in between. There are 14 residues in the CDR3. The CDR3 sequence is CASSLEAAQETQYF. CDR3 in DNA: TGTGCCAGCAGCTTGGAGGCGGCCCAAGAGACCCAGTACTTC.

This chain uses TRBV30 with TRBJ1-6, with 10 bases lining up with TRBD1. V lost 6 bases and J lost 9; bases outside the gene matches: 8. The germline V gene encodes CDR1 GTSNPN and CDR2 SVGIG (reference sequence). The CDR3 extends over 14 amino acids. The CDR3 nucleotides are TGTGCCTGCAACCGGGACAGGGGCACTTCACCCCTCCACTTT. This gives the protein CACNRDRGTSPLHF.

The rearrangement joins TRBV7-8 to TRBJ2-1; a weak D match, TRBD2 (7 bases). V lost 5 bases and J lost 4, with 18 bases in between. The CDR3 has 16 amino acids. CDR1 SGHVS and CDR2 FQNEAQ come from the germline V gene. The CDR3 nucleotides are TGTGCCAGCAGCCCCGCTAGCGGAGGGGGGTACAATGAGCAGTTCTTC. Its protein product is CASSPASGGGYNEQFF.

This chain connects TRBV18 to TRBJ2-1, with a tentative D call TRBD1 (6 bases). Germline lookup yields CDR1 KGHSH and CDR2 LQKENI. The V gene lost 4 bases and the J gene lost 6 bases, with 19 bases spanning the gap. The CDR3 has 16 amino acids. This chain's CDR3 is CASSLGARWIPNEQFF. The CDR3 bases are TGTGCCAGCTCACTGGGGGCGAGATGGATCCCCAATGAGCAGTTCTTC.

The gene calls are TRBV6-1 and TRBJ2-1; D is perhaps TRBD1 (6 bases). This CDR3 comprises 13 residues. V was clipped by 8 bases and J by 5 bases, with 13 bases between them. Germline V gives CDR1 MNHNS, CDR2 SASEGT. CDR3: CASCRQANNEQFF. CDR3 nucleotides: TGTGCCAGCTGTAGACAGGCGAACAATGAGCAGTTCTTC.

The rearrangement links TRBV7-9 to TRBJ1-1; D unclear. CDR1 is SEHNR, CDR2 FQNEAQ, per germline (reference sequence). The CDR3 is made up of 15 amino acids. Trimming shortened V by 0 bases and J by 4 bases, and 12 bases separated the two germline ends. The CDR3 reads CASSLAGNRGTEAFF. CDR3 sequence (DNA): TGTGCCAGCAGCTTAGCGGGGAACCGGGGCACTGAAGCTTTCTTT.

J is TRBJ2-5 and V is TRBV28, with D perhaps matching TRBD2 (5 bases). The germline V and J ends were trimmed by 4 bases and 5 bases, with 8 bases remaining between them. The V gene's germline CDR1 is MDHEN and CDR2 SYDVKM. CDR3 length: 12 amino acids. The CDR3 loop reads CASSSTRETQYF. The CDR3 DNA sequence: TGTGCCAGCAGTTCCACTAGGGAGACCCAGTACTTC.

The chain recombines TRBV5-1 with TRBJ2-1; 8 nucleotides align to TRBD2. J lost 3 bases, V lost 0 bases, and 11 bases had no gene match. Germline V lookup: CDR1 SGHRS, CDR2 YFSETQ. The CDR3 has 18 amino acids. CDR3 in amino acids: CASSLEIAGKALYNEQFF. In DNA, the CDR3 is TGCGCCAGCAGCTTGGAAATAGCGGGGAAGGCGCTCTACAATGAGCAGTTCTTC.

This clone has ten or more counts. The rearrangement uses TRBV5-5 and TRBJ1-5; a weak D match, TRBD1 (5 bases). The V gene's germline CDR1 is SGHKS and CDR2 YYEKEE (reference sequence). V lost 1 base to trimming and J lost 4 bases, with 12 bases between them. This CDR3 is 15 amino acids long. In nucleotides, the CDR3 is TGTGCCAGCAGCTTGAACGGGGCGGGGAATCAGCCCCAGCATTTT. Translated: CASSLNGAGNQPQHF.

The CDR3 reads CASSEHLAPPTDNEQFF. The CDR3 DNA reads TGTGCCAGCAGTGAACACTTAGCTCCTCCTACGGACAATGAGCAGTTCTTC. V gene TRBV6-1 combines with J gene TRBJ2-1; D remains ambiguous. CDR1 and CDR2 from the germline V gene are MNHNS and SASEGT. V lost 2 bases to trimming and J lost 5 bases, with 19 bases between them. This CDR3 has 17 residues.

V usage is TRBV27 and J usage is TRBJ1-2; possible D gene TRBD1, 5 bases. The length of the CDR3 is 13 residues. Deletions cut 2 bases from V and 4 bases from J, with 8 bases between. Germline assignment: CDR1 MNHEY and CDR2 SMNVEV (reference sequence). The CDR3 reads CASSLGRAYGYTF. CDR3 in DNA: TGTGCCAGCAGTTTAGGCAGGGCCTATGGCTACACCTTC.

The V gene is TRBV4-1, the J gene TRBJ2-3; TRBD2 matches 8 bases. Per germline, CDR1 MGHRA and CDR2 YSYEKL. There are 15 residues in the CDR3. Trimming cost V 2 bases and J 3 bases; bases outside gene matches: 4. For the CDR3, the DNA is TGCGCCAGCAGCCAACCCGGGACTAGAACAGATACGCAGTATTTT. Residues: CASSQPGTRTDTQYF.

This chain connects TRBV27 to TRBJ2-2; 9 nucleotides align to TRBD1. The CDR3 length is 17 residues. The germline gives CDR1 MNHEY, CDR2 SMNVEV (reference sequence). With V trimmed by 2 bases and J by 4 bases, 8 bases remained unmatched. The DNA of the CDR3 is TGTGCCAGCAGTTTAGAATTACAGGGGGCGACCACCGGGGAGCTGTTTTTT. It yields the protein CASSLELQGATTGELFF.